Presented here are 6 T cell receptor beta chains from one specimen sequenced in a study of T cell responses to AZD1222 COVID-19 vaccine. This table comes from immunoSEQ multiplex PCR, and its TCRdb copy is limited to in-frame clones, with some not included. The repertoire consists of roughly 140,000 clones, with 80% to 95% occurring once and the leading ten covering about 3%. Sequenced here: peripheral blood, sampled on day 0 of MenACWY control vaccination. The receptors were sampled from an adult in good health.

The J gene is TRBJ2-7, the V gene TRBV2; D unclear. The V end lost 6 bases, the J end lost 5 bases, and 11 bases lay between the germline ends. The CDR3 has 12 amino acids. Germline CDR1 is SNHLY and CDR2 is FYNNEI. CDR3 nucleotide sequence: TGTGCCAGCAGGGGCTCGTCCCACGAGCAGTACTTC. It translates to CASRGSSHEQYF.

This rearrangement joins TRBV12-3 or TRBV12-4 to TRBJ2-1, with D possibly being TRBD2 (5 bases). The CDR3 has 13 residues. V dropped 2 bases and J dropped 10 bases, with 12 bases sitting between them. As DNA, the CDR3 is TGTGCCAGCAGTTTAACCGGACTGGGGGAGCAGTTCTTC. This encodes CASSLTGLGEQFF.

The rearrangement joins TRBV7-9 to TRBJ2-2; the match to TRBD2 covers 16 bases. CDR3 length: 18 residues. V shed 3 bases and J 1 base; nucleotides not matched to a gene: 2. Germline assignment: CDR1 SEHNR and CDR2 FQNEAQ (reference sequence). Written as DNA, the CDR3 is TGTGCCAGCAGCTTGGGGACTAGCGGGAGGGAGAACACCGGGGAGCTGTTTTTT. Protein: CASSLGTSGRENTGELFF.

The genes are TRBV7-3 and TRBJ2-5; TRBD2 is a possible D gene (6 bases). The CDR3 is 15 amino acids. Germline CDR1 and CDR2: SGHTA and FQGTGA. V lost 6 bases, J lost 2 bases, and 16 bases lay in between. This CDR3 reads CASSPNGTPQETQYF. CDR3 nucleotide sequence: TGTGCCAGCAGTCCGAACGGGACTCCACAAGAGACCCAGTACTTC. Combining the CDR3 with reference TRBV7-3 and TRBJ2-5 gives the whole variable domain GAGVSQTPSNKVTEKGKYVELRCDPISGHTALYWYRQSLGQGPEFLIYFQGTGAADDSGLPNDRFFAVRPEGSVSTLKIQRTERGDSAVYLCASSPNGTPQETQYFGPGTRLLVL.

This clone was seen a handful of times. The rearrangement uses TRBV6-1 and TRBJ1-5; no reliable D call. V shed 2 bases and J shed 7 bases, with 9 bases lying between them. Germline V gene data show CDR1 as MNHNS and CDR2 as SASEGT. This CDR3 is 13 amino acids long. The CDR3 loop reads CASSERGFQPQHF. The DNA of the CDR3 is TGTGCCAGCAGTGAACGAGGGTTCCAGCCCCAGCATTTT.

The chain links TRBV6-4 to TRBJ2-2, with TRBD2 identical over 12 bases. The CDR3 runs to 21 residues. V was clipped by 2 bases and J by 4 bases; unmatched bases: 17. Germline loops: CDR1 MRHNA, CDR2 SNTAGT. The CDR3, as DNA: TGTGCCAGCAGTGACCCCCCCGGGTTGTCTAGCGGGAGGGGAAGCACCGGGGAGCTGTTTTTT. It encodes CASSDPPGLSSGRGSTGELFF.